The rows below give T cell receptor beta chains drawn from one sample of a study of beta chain features in type 1 diabetes. Measured with immunoSEQ multiplex PCR; TCRdb has only the in-frame clones, and not every one. The sample includes fewer than 550,000 clones, roughly 11% of them seen just once. Input material: naive CD4+ T cells from blood. The receptor source for this set is a woman between 18 and 29 years old in good health. Each CDR3 is given with its conserved first and last residue. The D gene is left open where the match is weak. Clone sizes are given selectively: once, few, many, or a class where the clone is expanded.

d_gene: -
v_gene: TRBV15
abundance: -
j_gene: TRBJ1-1
CDR3nt: TGTGCCACCAGCAGAGTTAGTAGGAGGAACACTGAAGCTTTCTTT
CDR3aa: CATSRVSRRNTEAFF

d_gene: TRBD2
v_gene: TRBV10-3
abundance: -
j_gene: TRBJ2-3
CDR3nt: TGTGCCATCAGTCTAGCGGGAGAGAACCCAGATACGCAGTATTTT
CDR3aa: CAISLAGENPDTQYF

d_gene: -
v_gene: TRBV14
abundance: -
j_gene: TRBJ2-2
CDR3nt: TGTGCCAGCAGCCTAATACTGGGACCAGACACCGGGGAGCTGTTTTTT
CDR3aa: CASSLILGPDTGELFF

d_gene: -
v_gene: TRBV5-1
abundance: few
j_gene: TRBJ2-1
CDR3nt: TGCGCCAGTTGCCGGGATCCAGGGGGAGGAAATGAGCAGTTCTTC
CDR3aa: CASCRDPGGGNEQFF

d_gene: -
v_gene: TRBV5-1
abundance: -
j_gene: TRBJ2-3
CDR3nt: TGCGCCAGCAGCGTAGCTGAGGTGGATACGCAGTATTTT
CDR3aa: CASSVAEVDTQYF

d_gene: -
v_gene: TRBV29-1
abundance: few
j_gene: TRBJ2-5
CDR3nt: TGCAGCGTTAACAGTCAATTGGAGACCCAGTACTTC
CDR3aa: CSVNSQLETQYF

d_gene: -
v_gene: TRBV4-3
abundance: -
j_gene: TRBJ2-5
CDR3nt: TGCGCCAGCAGCCAAGCCACGCGCGAGACCCAGTACTTC
CDR3aa: CASSQATRETQYF

d_gene: TRBD1
v_gene: TRBV11-2
abundance: few
j_gene: TRBJ1-5
CDR3nt: TGTGCCAGCAGCCAGGACAGGGATCAGCCCCAGCATTTT
CDR3aa: CASSQDRDQPQHF

d_gene: -
v_gene: TRBV9
abundance: few
j_gene: TRBJ1-1
CDR3nt: TGTGCCAGCAGCGTAGCTGGCGGGAAAGCTTTCTTT
CDR3aa: CASSVAGGKAFF

d_gene: -
v_gene: TRBV4-1
abundance: -
j_gene: TRBJ2-1
CDR3nt: TGCGCCAGCAGCCAAGAATTCGCAGATAATGAGCAGTTCTTC
CDR3aa: CASSQEFADNEQFF

d_gene: -
v_gene: TRBV5-1
abundance: few
j_gene: TRBJ2-5
CDR3nt: TGCGCCAGCAGCTTGAGCAGGGCTGGGGAGACCCAGTACTTC
CDR3aa: CASSLSRAGETQYF

d_gene: -
v_gene: TRBV7-9
abundance: few
j_gene: TRBJ2-5
CDR3nt: TGTGCCAGCAGCTTAGTTGGCGGTCAAGAGACCCAGTACTTC
CDR3aa: CASSLVGGQETQYF

d_gene: TRBD1
v_gene: TRBV4-1
abundance: few
j_gene: TRBJ2-5
CDR3nt: TGCGCCAGCAGCCAACTGACAGGGGGCGAGACCCAGTACTTC
CDR3aa: CASSQLTGGETQYF

d_gene: -
v_gene: TRBV7-2
abundance: few
j_gene: TRBJ2-1
CDR3nt: TGTGCCAGCAGCTTAATGTCGAGGAGGGCGGATGAGCAGTTCTTC
CDR3aa: CASSLMSRRADEQFF

d_gene: -
v_gene: TRBV5-4
abundance: few
j_gene: TRBJ2-7
CDR3nt: TGTGCCAGCAGCCTGTCCCCTTCCTACGAGCAGTACTTC
CDR3aa: CASSLSPSYEQYF

d_gene: -
v_gene: TRBV2
abundance: few
j_gene: TRBJ2-1
CDR3nt: TGTGCCAGCAGTGACTCGGGCCTCTCGGGCAATGAGCAGTTCTTC
CDR3aa: CASSDSGLSGNEQFF

d_gene: -
v_gene: TRBV13
abundance: -
j_gene: TRBJ1-1
CDR3nt: TGTGCCAGCAGCTTACAGGGGCTGGTCACTGAAGCTTTCTTT
CDR3aa: CASSLQGLVTEAFF

d_gene: -
v_gene: TRBV7-2
abundance: once
j_gene: TRBJ1-1
CDR3nt: TGTGCCAGCAGCTTACGGCAGGGTTGGGTCCCGACTGAAGCTTTCTTT
CDR3aa: CASSLRQGWVPTEAFF

d_gene: -
v_gene: TRBV5-4
abundance: -
j_gene: TRBJ2-3
CDR3nt: TGTGCCAGCAGCTTGGCGGGGCCATACACAGATACGCAGTATTTT
CDR3aa: CASSLAGPYTDTQYF

d_gene: -
v_gene: TRBV7-9
abundance: few
j_gene: TRBJ1-2
CDR3nt: TGTGCCAGCAGCGACCGAGGGGACACAACGTCTAACTATGGCTACACCTTC
CDR3aa: CASSDRGDTTSNYGYTF

d_gene: TRBD1
v_gene: TRBV11-1
abundance: few
j_gene: TRBJ2-1
CDR3nt: TGTGCCAGCAGCGGACAGGGCCCAGGGTTCAACAATGAGCAGTTCTTC
CDR3aa: CASSGQGPGFNNEQFF

d_gene: -
v_gene: TRBV9
abundance: -
j_gene: TRBJ2-5
CDR3nt: TGTGCCAGCAACCCGGGACCAGAGGAGACCCAGTACTTC
CDR3aa: CASNPGPEETQYF

d_gene: -
v_gene: TRBV14
abundance: -
j_gene: TRBJ2-1
CDR3nt: TGTGCCAGCAGCCCCCGAGACTACAATGAGCAGTTCTTC
CDR3aa: CASSPRDYNEQFF

d_gene: -
v_gene: TRBV9
abundance: -
j_gene: TRBJ2-1
CDR3nt: TGTGCCAGCAGCGTAGAGGGGTTTGCCTACAATGAGCAGTTCTTC
CDR3aa: CASSVEGFAYNEQFF

d_gene: TRBD2
v_gene: TRBV5-4
abundance: -
j_gene: TRBJ2-3
CDR3nt: TGTGCCAGCAGCCCCGTCGGGCTAGCGGGTAGCACAGATACGCAGTATTTT
CDR3aa: CASSPVGLAGSTDTQYF

d_gene: TRBD2
v_gene: TRBV7-2
abundance: -
j_gene: TRBJ2-2
CDR3nt: TGTGCCAGCAGCTCTACACTAGCGACCGGGGAGCTGTTTTTT
CDR3aa: CASSSTLATGELFF

d_gene: -
v_gene: TRBV13
abundance: -
j_gene: TRBJ1-3
CDR3nt: TGTGCCACCGCGAGAGGGGGGGCTGGAAACACCATATATTTT
CDR3aa: CATARGGAGNTIYF

d_gene: TRBD1
v_gene: TRBV6-5
abundance: -
j_gene: TRBJ2-4
CDR3nt: TGTGCCAGCAGGGATTCAGGGGGCAAAAACATTCAGTACTTC
CDR3aa: CASRDSGGKNIQYF

d_gene: -
v_gene: TRBV6-6
abundance: few
j_gene: TRBJ1-1
CDR3nt: TGTGCCAGCAGTTACTCTAAAGCGGGCACTGAAGCTTTCTTT
CDR3aa: CASSYSKAGTEAFF

d_gene: -
v_gene: TRBV28
abundance: -
j_gene: TRBJ2-5
CDR3nt: TGTGCCAGTTCATGGGGACAAGAGACCCAGTACTTC
CDR3aa: CASSWGQETQYF

d_gene: -
v_gene: TRBV4-2
abundance: -
j_gene: TRBJ1-5
CDR3nt: TGTGCCAGCAGCCAAGACCACAGGGATAGCAATCAGCCCCAGCATTTT
CDR3aa: CASSQDHRDSNQPQHF

d_gene: TRBD1
v_gene: TRBV19
abundance: few
j_gene: TRBJ2-7
CDR3nt: TGTGCCAGTAGTACCCCAGGGGGCTCATCCTACGAGCAGTACTTC
CDR3aa: CASSTPGGSSYEQYF

d_gene: -
v_gene: TRBV15
abundance: few
j_gene: TRBJ1-5
CDR3nt: TGTGCCACCAGCAGAGACTGGGGTGGGCAGCCCCAGCATTTT
CDR3aa: CATSRDWGGQPQHF

d_gene: -
v_gene: TRBV14
abundance: few
j_gene: TRBJ2-1
CDR3nt: TGTGCCAGCAGCCAAGATTGGGGTCTAGGGGTCGACAATGAGCAGTTCTTC
CDR3aa: CASSQDWGLGVDNEQFF

d_gene: TRBD1
v_gene: TRBV5-1
abundance: -
j_gene: TRBJ1-2
CDR3nt: TGCGCCAGCAGCATCCGGGACAGTAACTATGGCTACACCTTC
CDR3aa: CASSIRDSNYGYTF

d_gene: TRBD2
v_gene: TRBV7-6
abundance: -
j_gene: TRBJ2-1
CDR3nt: TGTGCCAGCAGCCGGAATAGCGGGAACTCCTACAATGAGCAGTTCTTC
CDR3aa: CASSRNSGNSYNEQFF

d_gene: -
v_gene: TRBV27
abundance: few
j_gene: TRBJ2-1
CDR3nt: TGTGCCAGCAGAGTCCAACGGGGAGGCAATGAGCAGTTCTTC
CDR3aa: CASRVQRGGNEQFF

d_gene: -
v_gene: TRBV2
abundance: -
j_gene: TRBJ2-2
CDR3nt: TGTGCCAGCAGTGAATCTAACACCGGGGAGCTGTTTTTT
CDR3aa: CASSESNTGELFF

d_gene: -
v_gene: TRBV27
abundance: few
j_gene: TRBJ2-5
CDR3nt: TGTGCCAGCACTTTATACGGTGGGGACGAAGAGACCCAGTACTTC
CDR3aa: CASTLYGGDEETQYF

d_gene: -
v_gene: TRBV18
abundance: few
j_gene: TRBJ2-3
CDR3nt: TGTGCCAGCTCACCACCTAGCGGAGGTAGCACAGATACGCAGTATTTT
CDR3aa: CASSPPSGGSTDTQYF

d_gene: TRBD2
v_gene: TRBV4-3
abundance: few
j_gene: TRBJ2-3
CDR3nt: TGCGCCAGCAGCCTCCAAGCGGGGGGCACAGATACGCAGTATTTT
CDR3aa: CASSLQAGGTDTQYF

d_gene: -
v_gene: TRBV12-5
abundance: few
j_gene: TRBJ1-1
CDR3nt: TGTGGAGTGGGGAGGGACTACACTGAAGCTTTCTTT
CDR3aa: CGVGRDYTEAFF

d_gene: -
v_gene: TRBV2
abundance: few
j_gene: TRBJ2-3
CDR3nt: TGTGCCATCGGGGGCCTCAGAAATACGCAGTATTTT
CDR3aa: CAIGGLRNTQYF

d_gene: -
v_gene: TRBV7-2
abundance: -
j_gene: TRBJ2-1
CDR3nt: TGTGCCAGCAGCTTAGTTTTGGTGGGGAATGAGCAGTTCTTC
CDR3aa: CASSLVLVGNEQFF

d_gene: TRBD2
v_gene: TRBV6-5
abundance: few
j_gene: TRBJ2-3
CDR3nt: TGTGCCAGCCAGCGGGGGGCCGGGGCAGATACGCAGTATTTT
CDR3aa: CASQRGAGADTQYF

d_gene: TRBD1
v_gene: TRBV30
abundance: -
j_gene: TRBJ1-2
CDR3nt: TGTGCCTGGAGTCTCCCACAGGGGGCTTTCGGCTACACCTTC
CDR3aa: CAWSLPQGAFGYTF

d_gene: TRBD2
v_gene: TRBV18
abundance: -
j_gene: TRBJ2-1
CDR3nt: TGTGCCAGCTCTTGGACGGGAGGTGCCCGCGATGAGCAGTTCTTC
CDR3aa: CASSWTGGARDEQFF

d_gene: -
v_gene: TRBV4-3
abundance: -
j_gene: TRBJ1-5
CDR3nt: TGCGCCAGCAGCCAAGAAACAGGGAATCAGCCCCAGCATTTT
CDR3aa: CASSQETGNQPQHF

d_gene: -
v_gene: TRBV7-9
abundance: few
j_gene: TRBJ1-2
CDR3nt: TGTGCCAGCAGCGAGAGAGGTGCCTACACCTTC
CDR3aa: CASSERGAYTF

d_gene: TRBD2
v_gene: TRBV7-9
abundance: few
j_gene: TRBJ2-1
CDR3nt: TGTGCCAGCAGCTTAAGGACTAGCCTCAATGAGCAGTTCTTC
CDR3aa: CASSLRTSLNEQFF

d_gene: -
v_gene: TRBV5-4
abundance: -
j_gene: TRBJ2-5
CDR3nt: TGTGCCAGCAGCCCCACAATCGGGGAGACCCAGTACTTC
CDR3aa: CASSPTIGETQYF

d_gene: TRBD1
v_gene: TRBV7-8
abundance: -
j_gene: TRBJ2-1
CDR3nt: TGTGCCAGCAGCCTCAAGTCCGGGACAGGGATCAATGAGCAGTTCTTC
CDR3aa: CASSLKSGTGINEQFF

d_gene: TRBD1
v_gene: TRBV7-2
abundance: few
j_gene: TRBJ1-2
CDR3nt: TGTGCCAGCAGCGGGCGACAGGGGACCTATGGCTACACCTTC
CDR3aa: CASSGRQGTYGYTF

d_gene: -
v_gene: TRBV30
abundance: -
j_gene: TRBJ1-3
CDR3nt: TGTGCCTGGAGTGTAACGGGGGCGGGAAACACCATATATTTT
CDR3aa: CAWSVTGAGNTIYF

d_gene: -
v_gene: TRBV2
abundance: -
j_gene: TRBJ2-1
CDR3nt: TGTGCCAGCTACGCTCAGGGTAGGAATGAGCAGTTCTTC
CDR3aa: CASYAQGRNEQFF

d_gene: -
v_gene: TRBV4-1
abundance: few
j_gene: TRBJ1-2
CDR3nt: TGCGCCAGCAGCCAAGTCGTTTCCCCTAACTATGGCTACACCTTC
CDR3aa: CASSQVVSPNYGYTF